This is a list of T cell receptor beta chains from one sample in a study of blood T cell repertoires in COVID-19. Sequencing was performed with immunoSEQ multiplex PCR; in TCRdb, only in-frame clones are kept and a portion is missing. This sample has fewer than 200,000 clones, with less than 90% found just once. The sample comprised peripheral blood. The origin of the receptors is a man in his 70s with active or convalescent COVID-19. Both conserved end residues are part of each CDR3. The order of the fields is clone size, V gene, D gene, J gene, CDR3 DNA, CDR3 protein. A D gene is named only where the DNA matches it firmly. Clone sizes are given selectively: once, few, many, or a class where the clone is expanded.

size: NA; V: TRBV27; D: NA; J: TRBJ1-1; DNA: TGTGCCAGCAGTTCCGCAAGGCCGCGGGGCACTGAAGCTTTCTTT; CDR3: CASSSARPRGTEAFF
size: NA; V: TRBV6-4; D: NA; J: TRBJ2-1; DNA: TGTGCCACCAAGGTGGTTGGAGGCCGCAATGAGCAGTTCTTC; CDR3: CATKVVGGRNEQFF
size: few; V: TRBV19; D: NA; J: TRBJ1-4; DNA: TGTGCCAGTACCCGACGGGGTCGCGGGGAAAAACTGTTTTTT; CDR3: CASTRRGRGEKLFF
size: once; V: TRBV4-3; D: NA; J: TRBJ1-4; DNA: TGCGCCAGCAGCCAAGAGACAGGAACTATTAGAGCTAATGAAAAACTGTTTTTT; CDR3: CASSQETGTIRANEKLFF
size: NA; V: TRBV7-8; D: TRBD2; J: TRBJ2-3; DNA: TGTGCCAGCAGCGGACCACTAGCGGGAGGGCGGAAGTCGGCGCAGTATTTT; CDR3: CASSGPLAGGRKSAQYF
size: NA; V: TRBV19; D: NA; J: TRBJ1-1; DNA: TGTGCCAGTAGTATAGAGTCAGGAGGGTACACTGAAGCTTTCTTT; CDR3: CASSIESGGYTEAFF
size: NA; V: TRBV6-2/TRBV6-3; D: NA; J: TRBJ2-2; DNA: TGTGCCAGCAGTCCGGGGACTGCGCTAAGTAAAGAGCTGTTTTTT; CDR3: CASSPGTALSKELFF
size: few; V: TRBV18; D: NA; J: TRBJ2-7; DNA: TGTGCCAGCTCACCACTCCCAGACAACGAGCAGTACTTC; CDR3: CASSPLPDNEQYF
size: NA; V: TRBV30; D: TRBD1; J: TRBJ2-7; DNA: TGTGCCGGGGCCGTACAGGGGGCCCGGGTAAGTCGCTTC; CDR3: CAGAVQGARVSRF
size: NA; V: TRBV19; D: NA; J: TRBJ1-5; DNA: TGTGCCAGTAGTATACGGAACAGGTTCGGTCAGCCCCAGCATTTT; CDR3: CASSIRNRFGQPQHF
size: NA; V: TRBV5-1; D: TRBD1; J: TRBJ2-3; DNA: TGCGCCAGCAGCCCGCAGACAGGGGGCAGGGGAGATACGCAGTATTTT; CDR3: CASSPQTGGRGDTQYF
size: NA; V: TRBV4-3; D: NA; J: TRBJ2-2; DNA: TGCGCCAGCAGCCAAAGGTTCGGGGCGAACACCGGGGAGCTGTTTTTT; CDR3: CASSQRFGANTGELFF
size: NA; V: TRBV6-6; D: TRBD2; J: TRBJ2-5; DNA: TGTGCCAGCAGTCCCTGGAAGGCGGGAGGAAAGGAGACCCAGTACTTC; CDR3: CASSPWKAGGKETQYF
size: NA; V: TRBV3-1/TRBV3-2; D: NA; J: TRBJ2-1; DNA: TGTGCCAGCAGCCAAGATCTGGCATTTGGCGAGCAGTTCTTC; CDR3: CASSQDLAFGEQFF
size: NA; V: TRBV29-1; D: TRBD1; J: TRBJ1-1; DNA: TGCAGCGTTGAACGGGACAGGGGGAATGAAGCTTTCTTT; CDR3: CSVERDRGNEAFF
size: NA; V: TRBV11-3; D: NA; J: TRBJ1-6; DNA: TGTGCCAGCAGCTTGGGGGGGGATTCACCCCTCCACTTT; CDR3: CASSLGGDSPLHF
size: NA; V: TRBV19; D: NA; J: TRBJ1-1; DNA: TGTGCCAGTAGGGCCCATGGCGGGAACACTGAAGCTTTCTTT; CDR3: CASRAHGGNTEAFF
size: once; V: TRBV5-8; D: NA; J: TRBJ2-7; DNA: TGTGCCAGCAGCGGAAGACAACGATCCTCCTACGAGCAGTACTTC; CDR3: CASSGRQRSSYEQYF
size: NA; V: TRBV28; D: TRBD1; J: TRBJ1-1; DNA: TGTGCCAGCAGTTCATACCGGGACAGGGATAACACTGAAGCTTTCTTT; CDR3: CASSSYRDRDNTEAFF
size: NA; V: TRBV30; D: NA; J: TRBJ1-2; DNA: TGTGCCTGGGCGATACAGGGAAGAGAAGGTGGCTACACCTTC; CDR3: CAWAIQGREGGYTF
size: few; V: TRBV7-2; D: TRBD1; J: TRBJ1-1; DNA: TGTGCCAGCAGCTTTCAGGGGGCGTCGACTGAAGCTTTCTTT; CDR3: CASSFQGASTEAFF
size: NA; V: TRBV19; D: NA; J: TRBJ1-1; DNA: TGTGCCAGTAGTAAGCCCCGCCGGGGGTTGAACACTGAAGCTTTCTTT; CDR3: CASSKPRRGLNTEAFF
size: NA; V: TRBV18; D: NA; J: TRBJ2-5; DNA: TGTGCCAGCTCACCGGGAGGCGGAGGGGAGGAGACCCAGTACTTC; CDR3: CASSPGGGGEETQYF
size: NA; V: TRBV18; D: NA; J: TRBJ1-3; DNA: TGTGCCAGTCAACCTGGGCTGAGCTCTGGAAACACCATATATTTT; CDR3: CASQPGLSSGNTIYF
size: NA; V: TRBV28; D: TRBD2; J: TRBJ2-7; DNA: TGTGCCGGCCGTGGGGAGGGGCGAGGCGAGCAGTACTTC; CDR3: CAGRGEGRGEQYF
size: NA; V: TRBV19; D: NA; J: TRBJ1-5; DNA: TGTGCCAGTTCCTTTGCAACAGACCGTAGCAATCAGCCCCAGCATTTT; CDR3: CASSFATDRSNQPQHF
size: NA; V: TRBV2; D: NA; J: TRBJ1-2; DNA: TGTGCCAGCAGTGAGACCCCGGTCCCGGGTTATGGCTACACCTTC; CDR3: CASSETPVPGYGYTF
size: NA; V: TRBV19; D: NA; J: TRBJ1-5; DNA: TGTGCCAGTAGCCTAATCGGGGACCCAGGGGATCAGCCCCAGCATTTT; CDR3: CASSLIGDPGDQPQHF
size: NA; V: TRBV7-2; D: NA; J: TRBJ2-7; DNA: TGTGCCAGCAGCTTAGGGATTCGCGGGAACGAGCAGTACTTC; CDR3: CASSLGIRGNEQYF
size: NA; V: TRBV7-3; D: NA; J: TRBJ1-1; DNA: TGTGCCAGCAGCCGTCGGGGGTTGGGCACTGAAGCTTTCTTT; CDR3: CASSRRGLGTEAFF
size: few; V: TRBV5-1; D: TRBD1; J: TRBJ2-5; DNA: TGCGCCAGCAGCATCACGGACAGGGGGAAAGAGACCCAGTACTTC; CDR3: CASSITDRGKETQYF
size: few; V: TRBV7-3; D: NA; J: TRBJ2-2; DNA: TGTGCCAGCAGCTTAAACGGGGTCGGGGAGCTGTTTTTT; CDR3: CASSLNGVGELFF
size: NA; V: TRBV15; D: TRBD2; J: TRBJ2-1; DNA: TGTGCCACCAGCAGAGACGGAAGCGGGGAGGGGTTCTTC; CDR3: CATSRDGSGEGFF
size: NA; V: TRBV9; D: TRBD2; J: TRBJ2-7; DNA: TGTGCCAGCAGCGTCGGGGCTAGCGGGCTCTACGAGCAGTACTTC; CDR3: CASSVGASGLYEQYF
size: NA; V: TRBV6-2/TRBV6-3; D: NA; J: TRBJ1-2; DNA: TGTGCCAGCAGTTACCCGGAAAGACAGGACTATGGCTACACCTTC; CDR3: CASSYPERQDYGYTF
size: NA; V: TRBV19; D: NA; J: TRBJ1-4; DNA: TGTGCCAGTAGTTTCGGGGGGGCGAACGAAAAACTGTTTTTT; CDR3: CASSFGGANEKLFF
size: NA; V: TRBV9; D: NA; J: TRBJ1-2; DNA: TGTGCCAGCAGCGTAGGGCATTCAGGGAGGCATGGCTACACCTTC; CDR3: CASSVGHSGRHGYTF
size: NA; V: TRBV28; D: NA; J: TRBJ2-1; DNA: TGTGCCAGCAGTCCCTCCGGGACAGGGGCTAGCGGGAGAAAGAATGAGCAGTTCTTC; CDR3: CASSPSGTGASGRKNEQFF
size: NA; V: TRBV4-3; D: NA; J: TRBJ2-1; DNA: TGCGCCAGCAGCCATGACCCGGGGAATGAGCAGTTCTTC; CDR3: CASSHDPGNEQFF